Included here is one TCR beta chain sequence, with context. The CDR3 loop spans 13 amino acids. Trimming pared 4 bases from V and 9 bases from J, leaving 13 bases between. CDR1 is MRHNA, CDR2 SNTAGT, per germline. This sample is part of a study of blood T cell repertoires in COVID-19. Study overall: Both acute and convalescent COVID-19 samples were obtained from the United States, Italy and Spain. PBMCs, B-cell-depleted T cells, or T cells provided the cDNA or gDNA that made up the material.

In the original analysis: Amplifying reference gene primers gave estimates of nucleated cell counts. TCRdb's table, derived via immunoSEQ multiplex PCR, lists solely in-frame clones and lacks some. The V and J calls and clone size are taken from that table; D and trimming were inferred from the DNA. The sample holds fewer than 400,000 clones; about 87% are singletons and the top ten take 2.5% to 3.5%. The sample consisted of peripheral blood. J is TRBJ2-1 and V is TRBV6-4; D not certain. The receptor was isolated from a human donor in a cohort sampled during active COVID-19. DNA for the CDR3: TGTGCCAGCAGTGCTTCGGAACGAGGTGAGCAGTTCTTC. Translation gives CASSASERGEQFF.